Given below is one T cell receptor beta chain in context. Its specificity is not known. The authors ran a second PCR of roughly 6 to 11 cycles using a sample-barcoded 5' primer and a J-beta primer mix. TCRdb re-analysed the 5' RACE reads in MiXCR, keeping a single row per CDR3 protein. This sample carries 1.5 million to 2 million distinct CDR3 sequences, 28% of them seen once, and the ten largest clones take 7.7%. CDR3 length: 15 amino acids. CDR1 and CDR2 from the germline V gene are DFQATT and SNEGSKA (reference sequence). V lost 0 bases and J lost 2, with 13 bases in between. This record comes from a study of blood T cells in healthy people across ages. Whole-study results and caveats: The unknown donor CMV status may have confounded expanded clonotype changes.

Each sample gave at least 6 million isolated PBMCs. Sequencing was done on a sample of blood. This sequence originates from a woman in her 30s in good health. The V gene is TRBV20-1, the J gene TRBJ2-5; weak D call: TRBD2 (6 bases). CDR3: CSARDSTSRQETQYF. CDR3 nucleotide sequence: TGCAGTGCTAGAGATAGTACTAGCCGTCAAGAGACCCAGTACTTC.